This entry describes one T cell receptor (beta chain). This clonotype showed up just a few times. It has no known antigen specificity. Base qualities are not recorded, but no much larger clone differs from it by a single base. This entry is derived from a study of quantifying T cell responses using KT2 cells (dated by TCRdb to about 2017). For context, the study as a whole: RNA was DNase-treated and reverse transcribed with TCR alpha and beta constant-region primers, mostly using SuperScript III. To avoid over-amplification, PCR2 was carried out as a SYBR Green qPCR and halted once a predetermined fluorescence threshold was reached. Under optimum conditions, the T4 ligation step was estimated to exceed 8% efficiency. The full study reports these points: Detection of KT2 sequences showed saturation at very high KT2 spike-in numbers. Even at the lowest spike-in tested, roughly one KT2 cell per 100,000 PBMC, KT2 sequences were still detected. Counts of KT2 alpha and beta sequences scaled linearly with input KT2 cell number over several orders of magnitude. This TCR sequencing study did not compare the pipeline side by side with other TCR sequencing techniques.

Receptor libraries were prepared by UMI-ligation and nested PCR. A single-stranded oligonucleotide carrying the Illumina SP2 sequence and a UMI was ligated to the cDNA 3' end using T4 RNA ligase 1. PCR1 used 4 to 5 cycles (98 degrees C 15 s, 69 degrees C 30 s, 72 degrees C 40 s), and the beta primer was an equimolar mix of RC1.1 and RC1.2 that covered TRBC1 and TRBC2. Starting at PCR2, TCR alpha and beta chains were handled separately, and sample indices and Illumina adaptors were added. Placed after an 8-base spacer, the UMI was made up of 12 random nucleotides arranged as two hexamers with a spacer between them. The libraries were sequenced on an Illumina MiSeq using v2 2x251 paired-end chemistry, usually with more than 9 samples in each run. To boost diversity, each sequencing library was supplemented with PhiX DNA at about 4.5-8%. The original methods were these. bcl2fastq converted raw reads to FASTQ, and Demultiplexor demultiplexed the reads by dual indices. V and J genes were assigned by Decombinator through tag matching that permitted a single base-pair mismatch. UMIs were used by Collapsinator to correct both sequencing errors and frequency errors caused by PCR heterogeneity. CDR3Translator converted Decombinator identifiers into nucleotide sequence, translated that sequence into amino acids, and extracted CDR3 based on C- and N-terminal motifs. Each distinct KT2 TCR was counted as one cluster of KT2 sequences that shared a single unique molecular identifier. TCRdb reanalyzed the raw reads on its own, using fastp at Q25 for trimming and MiXCR for clone calling, and kept in-frame beta chains. CDR3 protein duplicates are merged, each entry listing the most common genes and DNA. V and J calls and clone size were set by TCRdb, not the authors. For this sample the table gives approximately 57,000 distinct CDR3 sequences, of which roughly 12% were detected only once. The ten top clones hold 9.4% of the sample.

Known numbers of KT2, a T cell clone whose TCR had been sequenced previously, were spiked into unfractionated PBMC to test the sensitivity and accuracy of the pipeline. A range of KT2-to-PBMC ratios was set up by mixing KT2 cells into a fixed number of PBMC. The sample consisted of PBMCs spiked with cells of the T cell clone KT2. The receptor's source is a human donor.

The CDR3 here reads CSARDMNSNQPQHF. The nucleotides read TGCAGTGCTAGAGATATGAATAGCAATCAGCCCCAGCATTTT. The chain joins TRBV20-1 to TRBJ1-5; the D segment cannot be called with confidence. Counted from cysteine to phenylalanine, this CDR3 has 14 amino acids. The kept DNA is CDR3 alone, 42 bases in frame from the first base. The germline ends are 6 bases apart after V is trimmed by 0 bases and J by 0 bases. Taken from the germline V gene (reference sequence), the CDR1 and CDR2 loops are DFQATT and SNEGSKA.